The following is a T cell receptor (beta chain) sequence with its context. Profiling relied on immunoSEQ multiplex PCR, and the TCRdb table lists in-frame clones only, not all of them. The sample holds about 2.1 million clones; roughly 91% are singletons and the top ten take around 1.7%. This entry comes from a study of shared clonotypes between healthy human individuals. Naive CD8 isolation took CD45RO-negative cells positively selected for CCR7 and excluded terminally differentiated effector memory CD45RA+ cells. The germline V gene encodes CDR1 MNHNS and CDR2 SASEGT. The length of the CDR3 is 15 residues. V was pared by 2 bases and J by 5 bases, with 16 bases between.

The chain employs TRBV6-1 and TRBJ2-7; no definite D call. The material sequenced was naive CD8+ T cells from PBMCs. The clonotype comes from a man younger than 35 in good health. Some clones in this sample may be carry-over from other donors' samples. CDR3 amino acids: CASSENPRVGHEQYF. In DNA form, the CDR3 reads TGTGCCAGCAGTGAAAACCCCCGGGTTGGGCACGAGCAGTACTTC.